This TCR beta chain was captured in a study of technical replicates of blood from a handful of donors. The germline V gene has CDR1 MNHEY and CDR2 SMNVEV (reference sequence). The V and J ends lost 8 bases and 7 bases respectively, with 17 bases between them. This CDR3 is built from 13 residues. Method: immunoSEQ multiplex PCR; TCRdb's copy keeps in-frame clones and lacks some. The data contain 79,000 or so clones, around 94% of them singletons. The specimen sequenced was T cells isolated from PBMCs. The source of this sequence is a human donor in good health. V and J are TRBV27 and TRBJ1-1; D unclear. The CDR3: CASAYKSNGEAFF. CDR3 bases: TGTGCCAGCGCATATAAGTCAAACGGTGAAGCTTTCTTT.